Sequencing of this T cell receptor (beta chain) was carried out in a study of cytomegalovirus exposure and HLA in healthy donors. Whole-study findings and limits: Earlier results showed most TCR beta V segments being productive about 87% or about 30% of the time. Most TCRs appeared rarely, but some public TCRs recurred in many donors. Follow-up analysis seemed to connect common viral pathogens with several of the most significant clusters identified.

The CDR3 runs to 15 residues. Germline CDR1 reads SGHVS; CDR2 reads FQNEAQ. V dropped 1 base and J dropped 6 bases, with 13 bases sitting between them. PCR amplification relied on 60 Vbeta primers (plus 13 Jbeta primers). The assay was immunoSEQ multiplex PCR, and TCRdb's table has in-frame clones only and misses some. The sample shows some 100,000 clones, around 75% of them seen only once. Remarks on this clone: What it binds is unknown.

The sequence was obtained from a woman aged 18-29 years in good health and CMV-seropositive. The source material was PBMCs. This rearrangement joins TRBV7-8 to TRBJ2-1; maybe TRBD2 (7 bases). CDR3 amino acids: CASSLDGRGVNEQFF. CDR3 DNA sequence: TGTGCCAGCAGCTTAGATGGGAGGGGGGTCAATGAGCAGTTCTTC.